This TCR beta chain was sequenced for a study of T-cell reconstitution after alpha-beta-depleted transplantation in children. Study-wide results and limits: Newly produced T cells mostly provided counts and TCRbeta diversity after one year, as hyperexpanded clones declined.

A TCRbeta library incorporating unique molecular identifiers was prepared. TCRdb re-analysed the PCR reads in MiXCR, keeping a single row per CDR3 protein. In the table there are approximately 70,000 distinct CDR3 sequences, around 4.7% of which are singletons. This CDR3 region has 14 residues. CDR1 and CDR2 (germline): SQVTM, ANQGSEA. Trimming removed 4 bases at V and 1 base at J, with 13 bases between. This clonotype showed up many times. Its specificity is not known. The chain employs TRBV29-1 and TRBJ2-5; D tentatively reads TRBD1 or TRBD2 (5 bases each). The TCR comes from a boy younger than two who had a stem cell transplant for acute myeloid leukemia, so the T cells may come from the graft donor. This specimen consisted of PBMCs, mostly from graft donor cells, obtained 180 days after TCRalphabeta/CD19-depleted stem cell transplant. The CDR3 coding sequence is TGCAGCGTTGCCCGGGACGGGACCCAAGAGACCCAGTACTTC. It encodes CSVARDGTQETQYF. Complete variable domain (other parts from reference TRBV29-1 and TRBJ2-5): SAVISQKPSRDICQRGTSLTIQCQVDSQVTMMFWYRQQPGQSLTLIATANQGSEATYESGFVIDKFPISRPNLTFSTLTVSNMSPEDSSIYLCSVARDGTQETQYFGPGTRLLVL.